Below are 20 T cell receptor beta chains sequenced from a single sample in a study of beta chain features in type 1 diabetes. The investigators reverse transcribed all of the isolated RNA, so they sequenced expressed TCRB transcripts. Sequencing was performed with immunoSEQ multiplex PCR; in TCRdb, only in-frame clones are kept and a portion is missing. The table lists roughly 380,000 clones, 15% to 20% of them singletons. The sequenced sample consisted of naive CD4+ T cells from blood. The receptors derive from a woman between 18 and 29 years old in good health.

This chain joins TRBV4-1 and TRBJ2-2; 8 nucleotides agree with TRBD1. Per the germline V gene, CDR1 is MGHRA and CDR2 is YSYEKL. V shed 2 bases and J 3 bases; nucleotides not matched to a gene: 2. CDR3 length: 15 residues. DNA for the CDR3: TGCGCCAGCAGCCAACTGACAGGGGACACCGGGGAGCTGTTTTTT. Translating gives CASSQLTGDTGELFF.

The chain employs TRBV7-3 and TRBJ2-1; tentative D call: TRBD2 (7 bases). V gave up 6 bases and J gave up 4 bases, with 19 bases separating them. CDR3 length: 16 residues. Per the germline V gene, CDR1 is SGHTA and CDR2 is FQGTGA. The CDR3 reads CASRSGGGGPYNEQFF. CDR3 nucleotides: TGTGCCAGCAGGAGTGGGGGCGGGGGCCCTTACAATGAGCAGTTCTTC.

This clone was detected a few times. The CDR3 region is CAWGSGVPPGELFF. CDR3 bases: TGTGCCTGGGGATCAGGGGTCCCGCCCGGGGAGCTGTTTTTT. The rearrangement uses TRBV30 and TRBJ2-2; tentatively, D is TRBD1 (6 bases). The CDR3 has 14 amino acids. CDR1 GTSNPN and CDR2 SVGIG come from the germline V gene (reference sequence). V lost 5 bases and J lost 6, with 16 bases in between. Full variable domain (missing parts from reference TRBV30 and TRBJ2-2): SQTIHQWPATLVQPVGSPLSLECTVEGTSNPNLYWYRQAAGRGLQLLFYSVGIGQISSEVPQNLSASRPQDRQFILSSKKLLLSDSGFYLCAWGSGVPPGELFFGEGSRLTVL.

The chain links TRBV18 to TRBJ1-1; the D gene is possibly TRBD1 (6 bases). Germline V lookup: CDR1 KGHSH, CDR2 LQKENI. V lost 6 bases to trimming and J lost 1 base, with 18 bases between them. The length of the CDR3 is 16 residues. DNA for the CDR3: TGTGCCAGCTCTCGCCGGGACACGGGCGGGAACACTGAAGCTTTCTTT. Amino acid sequence: CASSRRDTGGNTEAFF.

The chain is built from TRBV5-4 and TRBJ2-7, with 10 bases that match TRBD2. The CDR3 loop spans 15 amino acids. Germline V gives CDR1 SGHNT, CDR2 YYREEE (reference sequence). The ends lost 4 bases at V and 1 base at J; junction bases unmatched: 5. In DNA form, the CDR3 reads TGTGCCAGCAGCGAACGGACTAGCGGTTCCTACGAGCAGTACTTC. Its translation is CASSERTSGSYEQYF. Full variable domain (remainder filled in from reference TRBV5-4 and TRBJ2-7): ETGVTQSPTHLIKTRGQQVTLRCSSQSGHNTVSWYQQALGQGPQFIFQYYREEENGRGNFPPRFSGLQFPNYSSELNVNALELDDSALYLCASSERTSGSYEQYFGPGTRLTVT.

The chain uses TRBV6-5 and TRBJ1-1; 7 bases are shared with TRBD1. The CDR3 covers 15 residues. Germline-derived CDR1 and CDR2 are MNHEY and SVGAGI. The trim removed 1 base at V and 6 bases at J, leaving 8 bases unmatched. CDR3 region: CASSYWGQTNAEAFF. DNA of the CDR3: TGTGCCAGCAGTTACTGGGGACAGACAAACGCTGAAGCTTTCTTT.

CDR3 in amino acids: CASSPQGHRNEQFF. The CDR3 DNA sequence: TGTGCCAGCTCACCACAGGGACATCGGAATGAGCAGTTCTTC. The chain carries TRBV18 and TRBJ2-1, with D possibly being TRBD1 (6 bases). This CDR3 has 14 amino acids. The germline CDR1 and CDR2 sequences are KGHSH and LQKENI. Trimming removed 1 base at V and 7 bases at J, with 11 bases between.

This clone has just one count. In nucleotides, the CDR3 is TGTGCCAGCAAGTTCCGCCTAGAGCAGTACTTC. It specifies CASKFRLEQYF. The chain recombines TRBV27 with TRBJ2-7; D not certain. Germline V lookup: CDR1 MNHEY, CDR2 SMNVEV (reference sequence). This CDR3 is 11 amino acids long. V shed 7 bases and J shed 7 bases, with 11 bases lying between them.

V usage is TRBV30 and J usage is TRBJ2-7, with 7 nucleotides matching TRBD1. Germline assignment: CDR1 GTSNPN and CDR2 SVGIG (reference sequence). Trimming at V came to 0 bases and at J to 6 bases, leaving 8 bases not matched to a gene. CDR3 length equals 14 residues. The CDR3 sequence is CAWSVRGRGTEQYF. In nucleotides, the CDR3 is TGTGCCTGGAGTGTACGAGGCAGGGGGACCGAGCAGTACTTC. The whole variable domain, filled in from reference TRBV30 and TRBJ2-7, reads SQTIHQWPATLVQPVGSPLSLECTVEGTSNPNLYWYRQAAGRGLQLLFYSVGIGQISSEVPQNLSASRPQDRQFILSSKKLLLSDSGFYLCAWSVRGRGTEQYFGPGTRLTVT.

The chain has TRBV2 and TRBJ1-4; 8 positions match TRBD1. CDR3 length: 14 residues. Germline CDR1 is SNHLY and CDR2 is FYNNEI. J lost 6 bases, V lost 5 bases, and 5 bases had no gene match. The CDR3 sequence is CASSLRQGHEKLFF. DNA for the CDR3: TGTGCCAGCAGTTTGAGACAGGGGCATGAAAAACTGTTTTTT.

In its sample, this clone was seen a few times. The chain uses TRBV18 and TRBJ1-1, with D possibly matching TRBD1 (5 bases). Trimming took 2 bases from V and 3 from J, leaving 16 bases between them. CDR3 length: 16 amino acids. Germline CDR1 KGHSH, CDR2 LQKENI. In DNA form, the CDR3 reads TGTGCCAGCTCACCAGGGGCACAGGAATTTGACACTGAAGCTTTCTTT. Translation gives CASSPGAQEFDTEAFF.

This clone was seen a handful of times. V is TRBV18 and J is TRBJ2-1, with D unresolved. The CDR3 length is 15 residues. Germline values: CDR1 KGHSH, CDR2 LQKENI. With 0 bases removed from V and 4 bases from J, the gap between germline ends came to 10 bases. The DNA of the CDR3 is TGTGCCAGCTCACCACCGACTGTAGCTTACAATGAGCAGTTCTTC. Translation gives CASSPPTVAYNEQFF.

The chain joins TRBV9 to TRBJ2-4; possibly TRBD2 for D (6 bases). The CDR3 runs 13 residues. Trimming removed 0 bases at V and 8 bases at J, with 9 bases between. CDR1 SGDLS and CDR2 YYNGEE come from the germline V gene. The CDR3 DNA reads TGTGCCAGCAGCGTAGACGGGGGAGACATTCAGTACTTC. Translating gives CASSVDGGDIQYF.

The chain is built from TRBV29-1 and TRBJ1-5; D might be TRBD1 (6 bases). From germline, CDR1 is SQVTM and CDR2 ANQGSEA. The CDR3 contains 13 residues. V was pared by 6 bases and J by 5 bases, with 14 bases between. CDR3 loop: CSVSQGAYQPQHF. CDR3 nucleotides: TGCAGCGTATCACAGGGAGCGTATCAGCCCCAGCATTTT. The variable domain in full, completed from reference TRBV29-1 and TRBJ1-5, reads SAVISQKPSRDICQRGTSLTIQCQVDSQVTMMFWYRQQPGQSLTLIATANQGSEATYESGFVIDKFPISRPNLTFSTLTVSNMSPEDSSIYLCSVSQGAYQPQHFGDGTRLSIL.

V gene TRBV30 combines with J gene TRBJ2-1, with TRBD1 matching over 7 bases. This CDR3 contains 13 residues. From germline, CDR1 is GTSNPN and CDR2 SVGIG (reference sequence). The ends lost 2 bases at V and 9 bases at J; junction bases unmatched: 7. The CDR3 here is CAWSSPGTVEQFF. Here the CDR3 DNA reads TGTGCCTGGAGTTCCCCCGGGACAGTTGAGCAGTTCTTC.

A single count supports this clone. The genes are TRBV5-1 and TRBJ1-3, with a weak D call TRBD1 (6 bases). This CDR3 is 15 amino acids long. V lost 4 bases, J lost 0 bases, and 11 bases lay in between. Germline-derived CDR1 and CDR2 are SGHRS and YFSETQ. CDR3 in DNA: TGCGCCAGCAGCGAACAGGGTAGCTCTGGAAACACCATATATTTT. It yields the protein CASSEQGSSGNTIYF.

This clone occurred a few times. The sample carries other DNA sequences with the same CDR3. The rearrangement uses TRBV5-1 and TRBJ2-7, with 9 bases aligning to TRBD1. The CDR3 has 14 residues. Germline loops: CDR1 SGHRS, CDR2 YFSETQ. Trimming cost V 3 bases and J 2 bases; bases outside gene matches: 3. CDR3 nucleotide sequence: TGCGCCAGCAGCTCGGGACAGGGCCCCTACGAGCAGTACTTC. This codes for CASSSGQGPYEQYF.

The chain recombines TRBV6-1 with TRBJ1-5; D is uncertain. Germline V gene lookup returns CDR1 MNHNS and CDR2 SASEGT. The V gene lost 6 bases and the J gene lost 12 bases, with 15 bases spanning the gap. The CDR3 has 12 amino acids. The CDR3 spells CASSDSTVVQHF. CDR3 nucleotides: TGTGCCAGCAGCGATTCTACCGTAGTCCAGCATTTT.

The V and J genes are TRBV7-2 and TRBJ1-6; tentative D call: TRBD1 (5 bases). Trimming cost V 0 bases and J 6 bases, with 12 bases left between them. The CDR3 totals 16 residues. Germline V gene sequence: CDR1 SGHTA, CDR2 FQGNSA. Here the CDR3 DNA reads TGTGCCAGCAGCTTAGCTTCGACAGTTCCTAATTCACCCCTCCACTTT. The encoded protein is CASSLASTVPNSPLHF.

The V call is TRBV5-1, the J call TRBJ1-1; unclear D gene. Germline V gene lookup returns CDR1 SGHRS and CDR2 YFSETQ. This CDR3 is built from 14 residues. V shed 4 bases and J shed 4 bases, with 14 bases lying between them. The CDR3 region is CASSKEGPGTEAFF. In DNA, the CDR3 is TGCGCCAGCAGCAAAGAGGGCCCAGGCACTGAAGCTTTCTTT.